This TCR beta chain was profiled in a study of regulatory T cells in long-lasting Graves disease. Overall study findings and caveats: Preferential use of TRBV28, TRBJ1-2 and TRBJ2-5 was seen in persistent disease. The persistent group shared 2,741 public clonotypes, more than the approximately 1,000 shared by new patients.

Specified time point: newly diagnosed GD, antithyroid drugs for less than 3 months. Generation of the TCR library employed RNA extracted from PBMCs. Arm-PCR with iRepertoire HTBI primers amplified the CDR3 regions for these TCR beta libraries. MiXCR, applied by TCRdb to the multiplex PCR reads, yields one record per CDR3 protein. This sample has around 250,000 distinct CDR3 sequences, with just over 20% found just once. About this clonotype itself: Its antigen remains unidentified. A read error may be the cause here, since a much bigger clone is one base away.

With 5 bases removed from V and 8 bases from J, the gap between germline ends came to 12 bases. This CDR3 contains 11 residues. Germline CDR1 and CDR2: DFQATT and SNEGSKA (reference sequence). The chain has TRBV20-1 and TRBJ1-2, with D hard to call. The sequence came from a female donor with Graves disease. Sample: peripheral blood mononuclear cells (PBMCs), taken at new diagnosis, from a patient treated with antithyroid drugs. The CDR3 region is CSASDGSGYTF. The CDR3 bases are TGCAGTGCTTCGGACGGTTCAGGCTACACCTTC.